This T cell receptor beta chain appears in the sequencing data of a study of T cells in Graves' hyperthyroidism and ophthalmopathy. This clonotype was seen only a few times. Its antigen is as yet unknown. An end of the junction does not agree with germline; a read error may underlie this. General study findings and limits: Most clonotypes expanded in thyroid above 0.001 were likewise present in blood. Classification by a 13 V-J model distinguished ophthalmopathy from stable hyperthyroidism.

Amplification of TCR beta CDR3 regions used RNA as the template. First-round RT-PCR of the TCR CDR3 relied on the HTBI primer set. Each CDR3 protein is one row after TCRdb ran MiXCR on the multiplex PCR reads. This table holds around 340,000 distinct CDR3 sequences, approximately 17% found once. A patient was excluded if there was uncontrolled infection, other autoimmune disease, pregnancy or lactation. From more than 9.5 ml of fresh peripheral blood, PBMCs were isolated. The clonotype was recovered from a woman aged 30 to 39 with Graves' hyperthyroidism that later progressed to Graves' ophthalmopathy. The material sequenced was blood.

CDR3 sequence (DNA): TGTGCCGGCAGTGAAGAAGGGGGAACCTACGAGCAGTACTTC. Protein product: CAGSEEGGTYEQYF. The chain joins TRBV2 to TRBJ2-7; maybe TRBD1 (6 bases). The CDR3 sequence is 14 residues long. CDR1 is SNHLY, CDR2 FYNNEI, per germline.